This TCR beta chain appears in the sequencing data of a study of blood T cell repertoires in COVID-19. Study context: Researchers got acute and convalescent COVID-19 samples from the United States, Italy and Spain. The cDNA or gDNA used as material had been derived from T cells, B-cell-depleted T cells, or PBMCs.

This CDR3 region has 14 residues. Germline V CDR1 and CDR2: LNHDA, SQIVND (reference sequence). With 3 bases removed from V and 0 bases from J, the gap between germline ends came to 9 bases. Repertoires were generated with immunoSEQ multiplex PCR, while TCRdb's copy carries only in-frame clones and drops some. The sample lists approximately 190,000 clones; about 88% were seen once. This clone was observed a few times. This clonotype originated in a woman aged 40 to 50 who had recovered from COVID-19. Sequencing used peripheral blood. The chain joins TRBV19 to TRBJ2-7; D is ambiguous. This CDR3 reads CASSMRLSSYEQYF. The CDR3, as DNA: TGTGCCAGTAGTATGAGGCTCAGCTCCTACGAGCAGTACTTC.